The 20 T cell receptor beta chains given below trace back to one sample, sequenced in a study of T cells expressing NK-cell markers. TCRdb re-called the 5' RACE reads and gives one entry per CDR3 protein, without DNA. The data show roughly 5,400 distinct CDR3 sequences, and the top ten clones hold around an eighth. The sequencing sample was made of blood T cells: a sorted CD56 or NKG2C T cell subset, CD4+ or CD8+ T cells, or bulk PBMC T cells (not recorded which). These receptors were taken from a man between 18 and 35 years old in good health.

The chain employs TRBV4-3 and TRBJ2-2; the D gene TCRdb calls, TRBD2, cannot be checked with no DNA. Germline V lookup: CDR1 LGHNA, CDR2 YSLEER. There are 17 residues in the CDR3. The CDR3: CASSSGLGLVIHGELFF.

By frequency, this clonotype is medium-sized. The rearrangement joins TRBV28 to TRBJ2-5; there is no DNA to check the TCRdb D call of TRBD1. The CDR3 runs 15 residues. Germline V lookup: CDR1 MDHEN, CDR2 SYDVKM. CDR3 sequence reads: CASSRSGTDQETQYF.

This clonotype is medium-sized by frequency. The gene calls are TRBV20-1 and TRBJ1-1. The CDR3 is made up of 16 amino acids. The germline V gene has CDR1 DFQATT and CDR2 SNEGSKA (reference sequence). This CDR3 reads CSARDLLEGDYTEAFF.

This clonotype registers medium-sized by frequency. The chain joins TRBV11-3 to TRBJ2-2; the D gene TCRdb calls, TRBD2, cannot be checked with no DNA. CDR3 length: 14 residues. The germline CDR1 and CDR2 sequences are SGHNT and YENEEA. The CDR3 loop reads CASSPRGRNGELFF.

By frequency, this clonotype registers medium-sized. CDR3 sequence: CASSLAGAREPQHF. V gene TRBV7-2 combines with J gene TRBJ1-5; TCRdb lists TRBD1, though no DNA is available to test this call. This CDR3 has 14 amino acids. CDR1 is SGHTA and CDR2 is FQGNSA in the germline V gene.

The V gene is TRBV7-9, the J gene TRBJ2-1; TCRdb's D call, TRBD1, is unchecked because there is no DNA. The V gene's germline CDR1 is SEHNR and CDR2 FQNEAQ (reference sequence). The CDR3 length is 14 residues. This CDR3 reads CASSRQDLYNEQFF.

Frequency places this clonotype as medium-sized (0.01 to 0.1%). V and J are TRBV7-9 and TRBJ2-2. The germline CDR1 and CDR2 sequences are SEHNR and FQNEAQ (reference sequence). The length of the CDR3 is 11 residues. Here the CDR3 reads CASSSQTKLFF. The entire variable domain, with the rest obtained from reference TRBV7-9 and TRBJ2-2, is as follows: DTGVSQNPRHKITKRGQNVTFRCDPISEHNRLYWYRQTLGQGPEFLTYFQNEAQLEKSRLLSDRFSAERPKGSFSTLEIQRTEQGDSAMYLCASSSQTKLFFGEGSRLTVL.

The chain is built from TRBV7-7 and TRBJ2-5; TCRdb's D gene call, TRBD1, goes unchecked for lack of DNA. Germline CDR1 reads SSHAT; CDR2 reads FNYEAQ (reference sequence). The CDR3 has 17 amino acids. CDR3 amino acids: CASSLVSSGQGAETQYF.

This clonotype ranks as medium-sized in terms of frequency. The chain carries TRBV7-2 and TRBJ2-7; TCRdb's D call, TRBD1, is unchecked because there is no DNA. The germline V gene has CDR1 SGHTA and CDR2 FQGNSA. CDR3 size: 16 residues. The CDR3 loop reads CASSSSVRGGSYEQYF.

This clonotype registers medium-sized by frequency. CDR3: CASSSEAFTDTQYF. The gene calls are TRBV7-9 and TRBJ2-3. This CDR3 is 14 amino acids long. Germline CDR1 and CDR2: SEHNR and FQNEAQ (reference sequence).

Its frequency marks this clonotype as medium-sized. The J gene is TRBJ2-3, the V gene TRBV7-6; there is no DNA to check the TCRdb D call of TRBD1. CDR3 length: 15 residues. CDR1 and CDR2 (germline): SGHVS, FNYEAQ. The CDR3: CASSLGEGSTDTQYF.

The genes are TRBV10-1 and TRBJ2-6; TCRdb gives TRBD2 as the D gene, but with no DNA this cannot be confirmed. The length of the CDR3 is 16 residues. Per the germline V gene, CDR1 is WNHNN and CDR2 is SYGVQD (reference sequence). CDR3 in amino acids: CATRTSSQSGANVLTF.

Its frequency marks this clonotype as medium-sized (0.01 to 0.1%). The genes are TRBV6-5 and TRBJ2-1; TCRdb gives TRBD2 as the D gene, but with no DNA this cannot be confirmed. This CDR3 contains 15 residues. The germline CDR1 and CDR2 sequences are MNHEY and SVGAGI. CDR3 residues: CASSEGPSAYNEQFF.

The V call is TRBV3-1, the J call TRBJ2-7; TCRdb calls TRBD2, which cannot be checked without DNA. Per the germline V gene, CDR1 is LGHDT and CDR2 is YNNKEL (reference sequence). The CDR3 spans 15 residues. CDR3 sequence reads: CASSPSSGNSYEQYF.

Measured by frequency, this clonotype is medium-sized. This chain links TRBV20-1 with TRBJ2-2; TCRdb picks TRBD1, but there is no DNA to check that call. CDR1 DFQATT and CDR2 SNEGSKA come from the germline V gene (reference sequence). The CDR3 is made up of 15 amino acids. CDR3 sequence reads: CSAGPGGQGVGELFF.

Judged by frequency, this clonotype is medium-sized. V is TRBV5-1 and J is TRBJ2-3; TCRdb indicates TRBD2, and absent DNA this call remains unverified. Germline V gene sequence: CDR1 SGHRS, CDR2 YFSETQ. The CDR3 is made up of 16 amino acids. This CDR3 is CASRRGLAGVSDTQYF.

The V and J genes are TRBV15 and TRBJ1-4; the D call from TCRdb, TRBD1, cannot be confirmed without DNA. The CDR3 has 15 amino acids. Germline CDR1 and CDR2: LNHNV and YYDKDF (reference sequence). The CDR3 here is CATSFPGTGDEKLFF.

The chain employs TRBV7-8 and TRBJ2-1; without DNA, the TCRdb call of TRBD1 cannot be checked. Germline CDR1 reads SGHVS; CDR2 reads FQNEAQ. The CDR3 loop spans 16 amino acids. Here the CDR3 reads CASSTTGGTGGNEQFF.

This clonotype is labeled medium-sized based on frequency. The gene calls are TRBV10-1 and TRBJ1-1; the D call of TRBD1 rests on TCRdb alone, since no DNA is present to check it. Germline loops: CDR1 WNHNN, CDR2 SYGVQD (reference sequence). The CDR3 is 19 residues long. The CDR3 reads CASSESTLTPKVGGTEAFF.

This clonotype is identified as medium-sized from frequency. This rearrangement joins TRBV5-4 to TRBJ2-1. The CDR3 totals 11 residues. Germline assignment: CDR1 SGHNT and CDR2 YYREEE (reference sequence). This CDR3 is CASISGNEQFF.